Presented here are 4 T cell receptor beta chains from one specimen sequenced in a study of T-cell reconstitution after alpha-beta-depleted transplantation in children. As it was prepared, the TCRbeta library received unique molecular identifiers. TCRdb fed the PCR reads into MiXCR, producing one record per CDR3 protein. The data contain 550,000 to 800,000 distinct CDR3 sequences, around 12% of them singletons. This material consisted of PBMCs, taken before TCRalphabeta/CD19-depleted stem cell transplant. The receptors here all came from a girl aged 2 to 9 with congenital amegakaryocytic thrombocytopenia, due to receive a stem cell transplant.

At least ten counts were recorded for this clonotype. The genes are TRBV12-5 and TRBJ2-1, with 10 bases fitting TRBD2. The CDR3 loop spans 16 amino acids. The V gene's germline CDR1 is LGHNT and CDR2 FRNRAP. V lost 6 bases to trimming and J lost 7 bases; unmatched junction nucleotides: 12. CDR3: CASGQNGLAVFNEQFF. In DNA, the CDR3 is TGTGCTAGTGGACAAAACGGACTAGCGGTATTTAATGAGCAGTTCTTC.

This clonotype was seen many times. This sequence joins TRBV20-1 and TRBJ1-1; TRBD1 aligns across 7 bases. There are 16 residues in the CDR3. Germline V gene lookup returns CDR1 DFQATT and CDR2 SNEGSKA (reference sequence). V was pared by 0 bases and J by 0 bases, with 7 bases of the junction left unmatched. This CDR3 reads CSARDRQGLLNTEAFF. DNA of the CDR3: TGCAGTGCTAGAGATCGACAGGGCCTACTGAACACTGAAGCTTTCTTT.

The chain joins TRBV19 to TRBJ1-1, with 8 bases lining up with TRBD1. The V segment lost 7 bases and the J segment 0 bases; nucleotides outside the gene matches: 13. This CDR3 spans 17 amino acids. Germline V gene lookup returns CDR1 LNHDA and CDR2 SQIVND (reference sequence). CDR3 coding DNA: TGTGCCAGTACCGAGATCTTGGGACAGGTCCTGAACACTGAAGCTTTCTTT. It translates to CASTEILGQVLNTEAFF.

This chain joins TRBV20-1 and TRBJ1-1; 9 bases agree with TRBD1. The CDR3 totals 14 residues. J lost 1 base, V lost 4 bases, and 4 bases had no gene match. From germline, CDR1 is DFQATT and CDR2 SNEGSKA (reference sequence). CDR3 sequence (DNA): TGCAGTGCTAAACAGGGGGCCGAGAACACTGAAGCTTTCTTT. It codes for CSAKQGAENTEAFF.